One sample yielded the 14 T cell receptor beta chains listed below, sequenced in a study of T cell repertoires in cytomegalovirus infection. A single record per CDR3 protein comes from TCRdb applying MiXCR to the reads. The data show around 310,000 distinct CDR3 sequences, with 25% to 30% seen just once and around 20% held by the top ten. For these TCRs, the target antigens are not known. The sequences come from cultured PBMCs, collected from culture after CMV antigen stimulation. These receptors came from a human donor in good health (CMV status not recorded). Some clones in this sample may be carry-over from other donors' samples.

This clonotype was counted a single time. This chain uses TRBV6-2 or TRBV6-3 with TRBJ2-7, with D possibly matching TRBD1 (6 bases). The ends were cut back, 0 bases at V and 3 bases at J, with 21 bases in the middle. The CDR3 has 18 amino acids. The V gene's germline CDR1 is MNHEY and CDR2 SVGEGT. The CDR3 spells CASSYSRNRVVGIYEQYF. The CDR3 DNA reads as TGTGCCAGCAGTTACTCCCGGAACAGGGTAGTGGGGATCTACGAGCAGTACTTC.

The J gene is TRBJ2-5, the V gene TRBV19, with TRBD1 matching over 8 bases. V lost 5 bases and J lost 6; bases outside the gene matches: 11. The CDR3 contains 15 residues. Germline V gene sequence: CDR1 LNHDA, CDR2 SQIVND (reference sequence). CDR3 sequence: CASSDGTGPQKTQYF. The CDR3 bases are TGTGCCAGTAGTGATGGGACAGGCCCGCAAAAGACCCAGTACTTC.

This clonotype occurred a few times. The V gene is TRBV4-2, the J gene TRBJ2-5, with D hard to call. V gave up 2 bases and J gave up 8 bases, with 9 bases separating them. CDR1 and CDR2 (germline): LGHNA, YNFKEQ. The CDR3 has 12 residues. CDR3 DNA sequence: TGTGCCAGCAGCCAACCCGGACGTACCCAGTACTTC. This sequence encodes CASSQPGRTQYF.

This sequence joins TRBV28 and TRBJ1-1; weak D call: TRBD1 (5 bases). This CDR3 is 13 amino acids long. The V end was cut by 5 bases, the J end by 3 bases, with 10 bases between. Per the germline V gene, CDR1 is MDHEN and CDR2 is SYDVKM. The CDR3 DNA is TGTGCCAGCAGTCCTACAGGCCACACTGAAGCTTTCTTT. Translation: CASSPTGHTEAFF.

The V call is TRBV20-1, the J call TRBJ2-3, with TRBD2 identical over 10 bases. The germline gives CDR1 DFQATT, CDR2 SNEGSKA (reference sequence). With V trimmed by 6 bases and J by 1 base, 13 bases remained unmatched. The CDR3 totals 17 residues. The CDR3 reads CSARAPSGRWGTDTQYF. The CDR3 nucleotides read TGCAGTGCCCGAGCCCCTAGCGGGAGATGGGGCACAGATACGCAGTATTTT.

The J gene is TRBJ2-3, the V gene TRBV7-2; D is uncertain. The CDR3 has 11 residues. Trimming left V 7 bases short and J 5 bases short, with 7 bases between. Per germline, CDR1 SGHTA and CDR2 FQGNSA. The CDR3 region is CASTGLDTQYF. The CDR3 region has the DNA TGTGCCAGCACCGGATTAGATACGCAGTATTTT.

The V gene is TRBV7-2, the J gene TRBJ2-7; 9 bases map to TRBD1. The germline V gene has CDR1 SGHTA and CDR2 FQGNSA. The J segment lost 3 bases and the V segment lost 5 bases, leaving 8 bases of the junction unmatched. CDR3 length: 15 amino acids. The CDR3 protein is CASSTRTGANYEQYF. CDR3 coding DNA: TGTGCCAGCAGCACGCGGACAGGGGCTAACTACGAGCAGTACTTC.

This chain links TRBV11-2 with TRBJ2-7; D is undetermined. The V gene's germline CDR1 is SGHAT and CDR2 FQNNGV. V lost 5 bases and J lost 4, with 9 bases in between. CDR3 size: 12 residues. The CDR3: CASSRMGYEQYF. In DNA, the CDR3 is TGTGCCAGCAGCCGGATGGGGTACGAGCAGTACTTC.

This chain links TRBV10-3 with TRBJ1-2; 11 nucleotides align to TRBD1. The junction had 5 bases not matched to a gene; V was cut back by 0 bases and J by 8 bases. Germline CDR1 reads ENHRY; CDR2 reads SYGVKD. The CDR3 length is 15 residues. The CDR3 DNA is TGTGCCATCAGTGAGTCAGGACAGGGGGCGTTGGGCTACACCTTC. Residues: CAISESGQGALGYTF.

V gene TRBV6-6 combines with J gene TRBJ1-5; 10 nucleotides align to TRBD1. CDR1 and CDR2 from the germline V gene are MNHNY and SVGAGI (reference sequence). V trimming: 7 bases; J trimming: 6 bases; junction bases outside the gene matches: 6. This CDR3 is 14 amino acids long. CDR3 in amino acids: CASNRQGASQPQHF. As DNA, the CDR3 is TGTGCCAGCAATCGACAGGGGGCTAGTCAGCCCCAGCATTTT.

This clonotype has just a few counts. The chain carries TRBV7-9 and TRBJ1-3; 9 bases fit TRBD1. The CDR3 extends over 15 amino acids. Per the germline V gene, CDR1 is SEHNR and CDR2 is FQNEAQ (reference sequence). V was pared by 5 bases and J by 5 bases, with 7 bases of the junction left unmatched. The CDR3 is CASSLPGQGRNTIYF. The DNA for the CDR3 is TGTGCCAGCAGCCTACCGGGACAGGGACGAAACACCATATATTTT.

V is TRBV7-3 and J is TRBJ2-2; 7 bases map to TRBD2. Germline V gene data show CDR1 as SGHTA and CDR2 as FQGTGA. The V segment lost 5 bases and the J segment 3 bases; nucleotides outside the gene matches: 18. CDR3 length: 19 residues. The CDR3 loop is CASSPSSGGALSDTGELFF. The DNA of the CDR3 is TGTGCCAGCAGCCCGTCATCGGGGGGAGCGTTGAGTGACACCGGGGAGCTGTTTTTT.

The chain links TRBV4-1 to TRBJ1-3; D gene ambiguous. In germline, CDR1 is MGHRA, CDR2 YSYEKL. V was shortened by 3 bases and J by 4 bases, with 10 bases between the two germline ends. CDR3 length: 14 amino acids. CDR3 in amino acids: CASSQHGSGNTIYF. The CDR3 nucleotides are TGCGCCAGCAGCCAGCACGGTTCCGGAAACACCATATATTTT.

This sequence joins TRBV2 and TRBJ2-7; 12 bases match TRBD1. The CDR3 length is 13 residues. J gave up 7 bases and V 5 bases, and 3 bases lay outside the gene matches. Germline CDR1 and CDR2: SNHLY and FYNNEI. DNA of the CDR3: TGTGCCAGCAGTCGGGACAGGGGGCAAGAGCAGTACTTC. This sequence encodes CASSRDRGQEQYF.